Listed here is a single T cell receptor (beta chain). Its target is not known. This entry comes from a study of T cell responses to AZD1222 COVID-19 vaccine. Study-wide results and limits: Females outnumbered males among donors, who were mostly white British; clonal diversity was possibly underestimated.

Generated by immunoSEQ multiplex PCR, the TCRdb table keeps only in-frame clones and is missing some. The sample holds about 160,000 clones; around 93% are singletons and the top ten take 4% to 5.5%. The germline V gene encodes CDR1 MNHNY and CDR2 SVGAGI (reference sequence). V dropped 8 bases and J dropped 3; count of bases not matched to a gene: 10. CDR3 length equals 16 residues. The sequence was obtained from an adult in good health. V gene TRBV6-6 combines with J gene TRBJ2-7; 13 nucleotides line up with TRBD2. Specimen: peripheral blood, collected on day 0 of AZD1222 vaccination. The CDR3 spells CASVGLAGVIGYEQYF. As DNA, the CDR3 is TGTGCCAGCGTCGGACTAGCGGGAGTCATTGGCTACGAGCAGTACTTC.